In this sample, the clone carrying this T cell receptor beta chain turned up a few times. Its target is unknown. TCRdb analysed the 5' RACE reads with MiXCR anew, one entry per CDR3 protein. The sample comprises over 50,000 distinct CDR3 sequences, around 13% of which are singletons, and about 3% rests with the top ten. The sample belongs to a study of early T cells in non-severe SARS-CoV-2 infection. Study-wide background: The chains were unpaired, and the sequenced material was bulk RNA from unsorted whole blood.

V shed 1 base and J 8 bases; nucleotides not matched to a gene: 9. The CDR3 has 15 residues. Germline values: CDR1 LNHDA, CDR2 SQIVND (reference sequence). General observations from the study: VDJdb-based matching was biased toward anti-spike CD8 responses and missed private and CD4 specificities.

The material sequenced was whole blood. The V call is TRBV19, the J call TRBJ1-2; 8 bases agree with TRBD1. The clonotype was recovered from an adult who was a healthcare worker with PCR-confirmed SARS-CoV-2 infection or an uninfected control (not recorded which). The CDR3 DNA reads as TGTGCCAGTAGTATAGTCCGGACAGGGTCGAGCGGCTACACCTTC. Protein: CASSIVRTGSSGYTF.